This TCR beta chain was recorded in a study of identical twins. Template switching (which added a universal primer site) was used, and cDNA carried unique molecular identifiers. A single record per CDR3 protein comes from TCRdb applying MiXCR to the 5' RACE reads. This sample has roughly 350,000 distinct CDR3 sequences, with approximately 13% found just once. The study's findings and limits: Out-of-frame alpha sequences common to twins exhibited a surplus of low generation probability.

CDR3 length: 14 amino acids. The germline CDR1 and CDR2 sequences are MGHRA and YSYEKL. The trim removed 3 bases at V and 7 bases at J, leaving 6 bases unmatched. This clonotype was seen repeatedly, ten times or more. Antigen unknown. A further study also used this sample, focusing on yellow fever vaccine responses in identical twins.

Sequenced sample: CD8+ T cells sorted from blood. The origin of this receptor is a woman younger than 35 in good health. The rearrangement uses TRBV4-1 and TRBJ2-1; 7 bases map to TRBD1. Here the CDR3 DNA reads TGCGCCAGCAGCCACCCCACGACAGGGAATGAGCAGTTCTTC. This codes for CASSHPTTGNEQFF.